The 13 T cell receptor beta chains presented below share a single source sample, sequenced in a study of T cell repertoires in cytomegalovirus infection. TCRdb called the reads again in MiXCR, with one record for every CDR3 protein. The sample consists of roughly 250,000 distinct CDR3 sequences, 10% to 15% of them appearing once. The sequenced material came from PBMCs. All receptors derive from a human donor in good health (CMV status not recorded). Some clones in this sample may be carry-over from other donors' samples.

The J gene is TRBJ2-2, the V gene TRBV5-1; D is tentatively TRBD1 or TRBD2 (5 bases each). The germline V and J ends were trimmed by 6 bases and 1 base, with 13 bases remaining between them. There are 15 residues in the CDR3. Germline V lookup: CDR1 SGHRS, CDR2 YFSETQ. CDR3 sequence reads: CASTPLGVNTGELFF. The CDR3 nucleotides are TGCGCCAGCACCCCCTTGGGGGTGAACACCGGGGAGCTGTTTTTT.

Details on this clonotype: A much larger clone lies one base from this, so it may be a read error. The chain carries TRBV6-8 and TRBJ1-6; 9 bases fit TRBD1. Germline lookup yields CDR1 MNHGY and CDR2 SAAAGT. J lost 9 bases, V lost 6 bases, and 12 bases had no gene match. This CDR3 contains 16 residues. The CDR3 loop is CASRHWDRVLLSPLHF. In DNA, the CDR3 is TGTGCCAGCAGGCATTGGGACAGGGTCTTACTTTCACCCCTCCACTTT.

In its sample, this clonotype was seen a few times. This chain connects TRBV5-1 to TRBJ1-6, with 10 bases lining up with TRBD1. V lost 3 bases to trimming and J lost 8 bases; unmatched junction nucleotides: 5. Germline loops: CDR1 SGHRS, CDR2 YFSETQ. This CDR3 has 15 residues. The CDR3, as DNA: TGCGCCAGCAGCTCCTTGGACAGGGGGGATTCACCCCTCCACTTT. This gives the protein CASSSLDRGDSPLHF.

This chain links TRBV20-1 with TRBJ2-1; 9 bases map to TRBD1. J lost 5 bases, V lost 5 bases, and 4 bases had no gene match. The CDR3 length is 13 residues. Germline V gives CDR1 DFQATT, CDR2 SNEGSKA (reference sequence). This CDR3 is CSAPGQGNNEQFF. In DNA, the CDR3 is TGCAGTGCTCCGGGACAGGGTAACAATGAGCAGTTCTTC.

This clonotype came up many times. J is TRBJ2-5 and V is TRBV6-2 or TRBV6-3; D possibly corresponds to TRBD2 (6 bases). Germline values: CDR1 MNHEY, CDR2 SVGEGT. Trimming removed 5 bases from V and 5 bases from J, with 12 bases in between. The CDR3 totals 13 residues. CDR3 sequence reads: CASSGDSRETQYF. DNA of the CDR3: TGTGCCAGCAGTGGGGACTCCCGGGAGACCCAGTACTTC.

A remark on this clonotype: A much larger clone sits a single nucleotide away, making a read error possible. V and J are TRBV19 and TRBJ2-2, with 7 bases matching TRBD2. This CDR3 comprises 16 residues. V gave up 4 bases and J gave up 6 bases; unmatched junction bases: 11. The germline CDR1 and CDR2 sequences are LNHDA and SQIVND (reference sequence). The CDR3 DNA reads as TGTGCCAGTAGTAAGAACTTCCCAACTAGCGCCGGGGAGCTGTTTTTT. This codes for CASSKNFPTSAGELFF.

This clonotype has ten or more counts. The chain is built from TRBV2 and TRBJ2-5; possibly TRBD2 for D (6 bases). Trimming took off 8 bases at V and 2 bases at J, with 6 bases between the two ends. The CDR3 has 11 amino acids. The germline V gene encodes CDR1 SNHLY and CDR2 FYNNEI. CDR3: CASGGQETQYF. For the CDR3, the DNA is TGTGCCAGCGGGGGGCAAGAGACCCAGTACTTC.

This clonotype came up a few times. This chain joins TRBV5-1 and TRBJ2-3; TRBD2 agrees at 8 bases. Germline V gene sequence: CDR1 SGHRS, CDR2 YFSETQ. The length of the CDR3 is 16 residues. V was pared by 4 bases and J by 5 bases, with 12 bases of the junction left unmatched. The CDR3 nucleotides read TGCGCCAGCAGCCCCGGTACTAGCGGTCCACGAGATACGCAGTATTTT. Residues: CASSPGTSGPRDTQYF.

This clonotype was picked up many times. CDR3 DNA: TGTGCCAGCAGTTTTTCTAGCGGAGCTGGGGAGACCCAGTACTTC. It specifies CASSFSSGAGETQYF. This chain links TRBV28 with TRBJ2-5; TRBD2 aligns across 7 bases. This CDR3 comprises 15 residues. The V gene end was trimmed by 3 bases and the J gene end by 5 bases; junction bases not matched to a gene: 9. Germline V gene sequence: CDR1 MDHEN, CDR2 SYDVKM.

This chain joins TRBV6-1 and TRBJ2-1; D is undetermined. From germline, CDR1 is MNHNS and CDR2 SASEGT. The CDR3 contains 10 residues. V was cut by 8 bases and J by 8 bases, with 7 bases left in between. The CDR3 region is CASCRDEQFF. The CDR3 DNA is TGTGCCAGCTGCCGGGATGAGCAGTTCTTC.

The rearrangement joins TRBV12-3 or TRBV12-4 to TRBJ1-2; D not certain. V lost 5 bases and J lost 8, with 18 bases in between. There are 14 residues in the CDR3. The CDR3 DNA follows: TGTGCCAGCAGTCTCGAAGGTGGTGGGTCGGGCTACACCTTC. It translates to CASSLEGGGSGYTF.

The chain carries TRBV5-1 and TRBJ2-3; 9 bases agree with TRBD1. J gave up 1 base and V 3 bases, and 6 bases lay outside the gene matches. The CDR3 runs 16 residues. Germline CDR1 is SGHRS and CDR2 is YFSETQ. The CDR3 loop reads CASSSFTGGGTDTQYF. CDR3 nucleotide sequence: TGCGCCAGCAGCTCATTTACAGGGGGCGGCACAGATACGCAGTATTTT. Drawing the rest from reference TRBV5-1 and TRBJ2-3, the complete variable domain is KAGVTQTPRYLIKTRGQQVTLSCSPISGHRSVSWYQQTPGQGLQFLFEYFSETQRNKGNFPGRFSGRQFSNSRSEMNVSTLELGDSALYLCASSSFTGGGTDTQYFGPGTRLTVL.

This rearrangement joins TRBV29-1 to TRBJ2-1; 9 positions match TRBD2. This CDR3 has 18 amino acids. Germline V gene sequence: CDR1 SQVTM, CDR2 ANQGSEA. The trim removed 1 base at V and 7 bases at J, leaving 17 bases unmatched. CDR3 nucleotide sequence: TGCAGCGTTGAAGGTCCCGTAGCGGGAGATCTGGCAGGGAATGAGCAGTTCTTC. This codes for CSVEGPVAGDLAGNEQFF.